The clone carrying this TCR beta chain was counted between two and nine times. This CDR3 region has 15 residues. Germline V gene lookup returns CDR1 MGHRA and CDR2 YSYEKL. V dropped 1 base and J dropped 3; count of bases not matched to a gene: 4. This entry is derived from a study of molecular identifiers for immune sequencing clone quantification. TCRdb re-analysed the PCR reads in MiXCR, keeping a single row per CDR3 protein. This table holds 550,000 to 750,000 distinct CDR3 sequences, less than 20% found once. Naive CD8 T cells were sorted, and the gate applied was CD8+CD4-CCR7+CD45RA+. The genes are TRBV4-1 and TRBJ2-7; 9 bases align to TRBD2. The clonotype was recovered from a human donor in good health. Some libraries in this study had Jurkat cell RNA spiked in. Sequencing input: naive CD8+ T cells from blood, with Jurkat cell RNA spiked in. Regarding subset: FACS-sorted CD8+CD4-CCR7+CD45RA+ naive T cells. The CDR3 reads CASSQGPAGGYEQYF. In DNA form, the CDR3 reads TGCGCCAGCAGCCAAGGGCCAGCGGGGGGCTACGAGCAGTACTTC.